This T cell receptor beta chain was recovered during a study of PD-1 blockade in classical Hodgkin lymphoma. CDR3 size: 13 residues. The germline V gene has CDR1 LNHNV and CDR2 YYDKDF (reference sequence). The V gene lost 0 bases and the J gene lost 6 bases, with 9 bases spanning the gap. All the patients suffered relapse after autologous stem cell transplantation, and brentuximab vedotin exposure differed. Produced via immunoSEQ multiplex PCR; TCRdb's table is partial and in-frame only. The sample has under 65,000 clones, 80% to 90% seen once. The receptor was isolated from a human donor with classical Hodgkin lymphoma. The sequencing here drew on peripheral blood mononuclear cells (PBMCs), taken at baseline. J is TRBJ2-7 and V is TRBV15, with D perhaps matching TRBD1 (5 bases). The CDR3 DNA is TGTGCCACCAGCAGAGATCAGGGTGGCGAGCAGTACTTC. Amino acids: CATSRDQGGEQYF.